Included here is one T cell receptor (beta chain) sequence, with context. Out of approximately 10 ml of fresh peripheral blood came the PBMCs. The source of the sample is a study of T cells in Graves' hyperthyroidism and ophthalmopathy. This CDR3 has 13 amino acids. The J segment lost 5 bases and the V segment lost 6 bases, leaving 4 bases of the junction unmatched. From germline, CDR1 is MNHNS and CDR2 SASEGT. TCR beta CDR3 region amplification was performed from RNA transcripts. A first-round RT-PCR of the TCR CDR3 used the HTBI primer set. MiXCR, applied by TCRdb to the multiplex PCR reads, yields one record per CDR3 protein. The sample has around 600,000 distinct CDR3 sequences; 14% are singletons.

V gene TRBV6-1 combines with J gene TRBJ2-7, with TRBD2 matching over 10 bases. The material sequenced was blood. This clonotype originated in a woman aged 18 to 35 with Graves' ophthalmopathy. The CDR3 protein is CASSRTSGNEQYF. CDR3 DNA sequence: TGTGCCAGCAGCAGGACTAGCGGAAACGAGCAGTACTTC.